This is a list of T cell receptor beta chains from one sample in a study of blood T cell repertoires in COVID-19. TCRdb's table, derived via immunoSEQ multiplex PCR, lists solely in-frame clones and lacks some. The repertoire holds hundreds of thousands of clones, with 90% as singletons. Material: PBMCs or T cells enriched from blood (not recorded which). These receptors were collected from a man in his sixties who had recovered from COVID-19. CDR3s leave out the opening cysteine and the closing phenylalanine or tryptophan. Clone size appears in some rows only: once, few, many, or a class for an expanded clone.

CDR3,size,V,J
ASAWGSGGQETQY,once,TRBV5-1,TRBJ2-5
AISELWAQNTEAF,few,TRBV10-3,TRBJ1-1
AIRGLAGVDTQY,.,TRBV10-3,TRBJ2-3
ASSSGQYQPQH,once,TRBV9,TRBJ1-5
ASSRQAGHGYT,few,TRBV2,TRBJ1-2
ASSLPSNGFAAGTYEQY,.,TRBV7-6,TRBJ2-7
ASSPQTGQETQY,.,TRBV18,TRBJ2-5
ASSQDHGGPVMGNQPQH,.,TRBV3-1/TRBV3-2,TRBJ1-5
ASSWDRGREKLF,.,TRBV11-2,TRBJ1-4
ASSLTGTGIYEQY,.,TRBV11-3,TRBJ2-7
ATSDAGVGTDTQY,once,TRBV24-1,TRBJ2-3
ASSDMDRDGYT,.,TRBV2,TRBJ1-2
ASRYTRGAPDTQY,.,TRBV6-2/TRBV6-3,TRBJ2-3